This T cell receptor beta chain was found in a study of shared clonotypes between healthy human individuals. Looking at the study overall: Per donor, three plates held CD4 naive cells, three held CD4 memory, two held CD8 naive and one held CD8 memory.

Per germline, CDR1 SQVTM and CDR2 ANQGSEA. The trim removed 6 bases at V and 2 bases at J, leaving 11 bases unmatched. The CDR3 has 15 residues. The table lists this clone with many counts. Its antigen is not identified. General study findings and limits: Shared clonotypes across all four donors exceeded non-shared ones in generation probability.

Once extracted for a subset, genomic DNA was divided evenly among several immunoSEQ plates. The method was immunoSEQ multiplex PCR; TCRdb's version includes in-frame clones alone and lacks a portion of them. The table lists a few hundred thousand clones, around nine tenths of them singletons. Specimen: memory CD8+ T cells sorted from blood. Subset indicated: CD45RO+ cells pooled with CCR7-negative TemRA cells. This receptor was identified in a man younger than 30 in good health. The chain recombines TRBV29-1 with TRBJ2-7; 9 bases map to TRBD2. The CDR3 coding sequence is TGCAGCGTCCCCGTGACTAGCGGAAACACCTACGAGCAGTACTTC. It translates to CSVPVTSGNTYEQYF.